Listed below are T cell receptor beta chains from one sample, sequenced in a study of blood T cell dynamics during melanoma immunotherapy. Sequencing was performed with immunoSEQ multiplex PCR; in TCRdb, only in-frame clones are kept and a portion is missing. This table has about 12,000 clones, around 85% appearing once. This specimen consisted of blood, obtained from a patient treated with checkpoint blockade. The receptors shown here come from a human donor with melanoma. Each CDR3 is given without its conserved first and last residue. Fields, in order: CDR3 protein, clone size, V gene. Clone size appears in some rows only: once, few, many, or a class for an expanded clone.

ASSLGGNYGYT	few	TRBV11-2
ASSLTVATQY	NA	TRBV7-6
ASGLSSYNEQF	NA	TRBV12-5
ASSVEAGGPETQY	NA	TRBV9
ASSLVGFPETQY	NA	TRBV7-2
ASLVGQGPYGYT	NA	TRBV6-1
ASSMGRDYEQY	NA	TRBV6-1
ASRRDSLNTQY	NA	TRBV10-1
ASSTDRVRHNEQF	NA	TRBV2
ASSLDVTGLTEQY	once	TRBV7-2
ASTIEGGPYEQY	NA	TRBV2
ASSPGQGTEAF	NA	TRBV6-4
ASSFGEVGTEAF	once	TRBV5-8
ASSRGTSGRNEQF	once	TRBV28
ASAIGDREEKLF	NA	TRBV19
ASGLSQGLAGGPWSYNEQF	NA	TRBV12-5
ASRSEGRTKETQY	NA	TRBV5-1
ASDIDPT	NA	TRBV21-1
ASSLEGPTKNIQY	medium-sized	TRBV5-6
ASSETGGAAQPQH	once	TRBV6-1
ASSYLRGLAENNEQF	NA	TRBV7-2
ASSERGEARPQH	NA	TRBV6-1
ASSKGPGSNQPQH	NA	TRBV19
ASSITSSPYNEQF	NA	TRBV7-2
ASSPGTGGLSPKKLF	once	TRBV7-8
ASSSTGGTTNEKLF	NA	TRBV5-1
ASSYSQGHTGELF	NA	TRBV6-5
ASSTGQGAYEQY	once	TRBV7-9
ASRQGAQDYGYT	NA	TRBV6-5
ASSSQGAIGEKLF	NA	TRBV5-6
ASSQGGGEYGYT	NA	TRBV4-1
ARGGLKRGHGNTIY	few	TRBV5-3
ATRGQGNYEQY	few	TRBV19
ASSPRPGGEQY	NA	TRBV18
ASSPGGLEQY	NA	TRBV18
ASSSSGGLSHGYT	NA	TRBV7-9
ASSLVLWDRGRPYNEQF	NA	TRBV7-9
ASEGGDTQY	NA	TRBV27
ASSFPTRNEQY	once	TRBV5-8
ASSLSPHVTGANVLT	NA	TRBV5-1
ASSLGWQPKQGDYNEQF	NA	TRBV11-3
ASSFASGSTDTQY	NA	TRBV7-2
ASSPPGQAYEQY	NA	TRBV6-5
ASSTPTADYGYT	NA	TRBV7-2
ASRLDRISYEQY	NA	TRBV6-1
ASSLGGGSEKLF	few	TRBV5-4
ASSGQEKAYPNEKLF	NA	TRBV6-1
ASTVSGSSYNEQF	few	TRBV9
ASFPENRVWETQY	NA	TRBV5-8
ASTKGGQGGTEQY	NA	TRBV6-5
ASHGQGSGANVLT	once	TRBV5-5
ASIQGPSRVNTEAF	NA	TRBV7-9
ASSLKGIGNTIY	NA	TRBV7-3